The T cell receptor (beta chain) described here comes from a study of T cell repertoires in cytomegalovirus infection. Across the whole study: Researchers turned to recently identified HLA-C-restricted CMV epitopes as well as well-studied HLA-B-restricted ones. Public signatures in TCR beta pointed to CMV infection and matching HLA type.

A note on this clonotype: Its target is not known.

TCRdb itself ran the reads through MiXCR, one entry per CDR3 protein. The sample carries hundreds of thousands of distinct CDR3 sequences, roughly 30% recorded once. Whole-study findings and limits: Carriage of CMV together with the relevant HLA was identifiable through cumulative public TCR beta family frequency. In two of eight donors, the top clonotype was HLA-C-restricted CMV-specific.

The TCR was taken from a human donor in good health (CMV status not recorded). Some clones in this sample may be carry-over from other donors' samples. The sequencing here drew on cultured PBMCs, taken from culture after CMV antigen stimulation.

Here the CDR3 reads CASSFLPGQHTDTQYF. Here the CDR3 DNA reads TGTGCCAGCAGCTTTCTACCGGGACAGCACACAGATACGCAGTATTTT. The genes are TRBV7-9 and TRBJ2-3, with TRBD1 matching over 7 bases. CDR1 is SEHNR and CDR2 is FQNEAQ in the germline V gene (reference sequence). The CDR3 length is 16 residues. Trimming took 3 bases from V and 2 from J; bases not matched to a gene: 8.